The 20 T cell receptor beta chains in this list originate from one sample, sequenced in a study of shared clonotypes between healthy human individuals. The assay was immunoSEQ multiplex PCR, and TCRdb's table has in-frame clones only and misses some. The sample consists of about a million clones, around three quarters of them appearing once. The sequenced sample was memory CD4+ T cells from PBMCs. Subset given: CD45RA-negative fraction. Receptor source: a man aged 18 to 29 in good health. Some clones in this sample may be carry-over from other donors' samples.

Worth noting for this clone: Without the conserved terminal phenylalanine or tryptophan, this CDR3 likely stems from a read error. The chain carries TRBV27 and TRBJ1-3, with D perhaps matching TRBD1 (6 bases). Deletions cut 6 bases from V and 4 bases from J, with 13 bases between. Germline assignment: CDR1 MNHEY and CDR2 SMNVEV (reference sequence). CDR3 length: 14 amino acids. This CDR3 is CASSLQGPGNTIYL. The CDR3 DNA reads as TGTGCCAGCAGCCTTCAGGGGCCCGGAAACACCATATATCTT.

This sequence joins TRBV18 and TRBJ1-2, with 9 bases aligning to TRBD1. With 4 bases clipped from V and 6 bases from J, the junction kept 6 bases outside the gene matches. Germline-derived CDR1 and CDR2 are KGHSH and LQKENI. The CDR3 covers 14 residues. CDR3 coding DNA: TGTGCCAGCTCACGGGACAGGGAATATGATGGCTACACCTTC. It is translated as CASSRDREYDGYTF.

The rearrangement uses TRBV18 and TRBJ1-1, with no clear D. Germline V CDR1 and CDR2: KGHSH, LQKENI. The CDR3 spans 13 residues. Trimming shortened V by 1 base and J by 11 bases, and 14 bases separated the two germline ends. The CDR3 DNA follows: TGTGCCAGCTCACCACTTGAGATAGGAGGGGCTTTCTTT. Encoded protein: CASSPLEIGGAFF. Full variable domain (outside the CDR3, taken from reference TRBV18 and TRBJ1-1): NAGVMQNPRHLVRRRGQEARLRCSPMKGHSHVYWYRQLPEEGLKFMVYLQKENIIDESGMPKERFSAEFPKEGPSILRIQQVVRGDSAAYFCASSPLEIGGAFFGQGTRLTVV.

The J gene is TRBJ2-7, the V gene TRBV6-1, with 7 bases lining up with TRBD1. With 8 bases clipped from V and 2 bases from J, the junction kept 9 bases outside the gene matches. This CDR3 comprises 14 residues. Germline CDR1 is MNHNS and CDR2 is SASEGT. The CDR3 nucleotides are TGTGCCAGCTTTGAACCGGGACAGCCCTACGAGCAGTACTTC. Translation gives CASFEPGQPYEQYF.

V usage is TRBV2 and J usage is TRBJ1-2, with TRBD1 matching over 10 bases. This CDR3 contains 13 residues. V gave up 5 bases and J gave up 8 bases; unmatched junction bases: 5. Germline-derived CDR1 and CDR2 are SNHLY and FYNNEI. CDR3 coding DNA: TGTGCCAGCAGTCCGGGACAGGGGCGCGGCTACACCTTC. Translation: CASSPGQGRGYTF. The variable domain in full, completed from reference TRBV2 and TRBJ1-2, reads EPEVTQTPSHQVTQMGQEVILRCVPISNHLYFYWYRQILGQKVEFLVSFYNNEISEKSEIFDDQFSVERPDGSNFTLKIRSTKLEDSAMYFCASSPGQGRGYTFGSGTRLTVV.

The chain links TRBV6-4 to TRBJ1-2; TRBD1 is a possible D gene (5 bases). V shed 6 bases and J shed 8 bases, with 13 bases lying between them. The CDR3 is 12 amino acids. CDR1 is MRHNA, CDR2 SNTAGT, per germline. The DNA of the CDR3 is TGTGCCAGCAGGGGAGACAGAGACGGCTACACCTTC. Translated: CASRGDRDGYTF.

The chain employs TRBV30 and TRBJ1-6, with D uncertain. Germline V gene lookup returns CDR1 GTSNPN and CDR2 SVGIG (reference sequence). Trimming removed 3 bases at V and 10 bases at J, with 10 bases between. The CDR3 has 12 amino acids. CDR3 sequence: CAWSLQDSPLHF. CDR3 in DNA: TGTGCCTGGAGCCTTCAGGACTCACCCCTCCACTTT. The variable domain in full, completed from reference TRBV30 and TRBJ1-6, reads SQTIHQWPATLVQPVGSPLSLECTVEGTSNPNLYWYRQAAGRGLQLLFYSVGIGQISSEVPQNLSASRPQDRQFILSSKKLLLSDSGFYLCAWSLQDSPLHFGNGTRLTVT.

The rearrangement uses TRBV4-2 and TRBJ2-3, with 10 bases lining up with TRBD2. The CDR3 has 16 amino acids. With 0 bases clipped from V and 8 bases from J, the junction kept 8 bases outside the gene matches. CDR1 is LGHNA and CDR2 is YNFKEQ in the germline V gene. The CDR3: CASSQEPSGGEGTQYF. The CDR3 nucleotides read TGTGCCAGCAGCCAAGAACCCAGCGGGGGGGAGGGTACGCAGTATTTT.

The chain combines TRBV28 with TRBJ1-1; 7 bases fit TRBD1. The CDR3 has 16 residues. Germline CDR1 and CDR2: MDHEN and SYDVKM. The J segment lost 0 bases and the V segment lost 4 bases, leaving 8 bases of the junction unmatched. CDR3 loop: CASSSRQGRMNTEAFF. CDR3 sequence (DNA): TGTGCCAGCAGTTCCCGACAGGGTCGCATGAACACTGAAGCTTTCTTT. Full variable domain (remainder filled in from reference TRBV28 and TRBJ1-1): DVKVTQSSRYLVKRTGEKVFLECVQDMDHENMFWYRQDPGLGLRLIYFSYDVKMKEKGDIPEGYSVSREKKERFSLILESASTNQTSMYLCASSSRQGRMNTEAFFGQGTRLTVV.

The CDR3 region is CASSYLRSGEQYF. The CDR3, as DNA: TGTGCCAGCAGTTACCTTCGTTCAGGGGAGCAGTACTTC. J is TRBJ2-7 and V is TRBV6-5; D is perhaps TRBD1 (5 bases). Trimming took off 2 bases at V and 7 bases at J, with 12 bases between the two ends. Germline V gene sequence: CDR1 MNHEY, CDR2 SVGAGI. CDR3 length: 13 residues.

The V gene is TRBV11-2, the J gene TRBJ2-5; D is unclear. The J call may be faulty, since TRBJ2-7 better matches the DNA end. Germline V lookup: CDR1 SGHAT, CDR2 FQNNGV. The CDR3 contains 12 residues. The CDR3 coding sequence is TGTGCCAGCAGCCGGTGGGGTTACGAGCAGTACTTC. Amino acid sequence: CASSRWGYEQYF.

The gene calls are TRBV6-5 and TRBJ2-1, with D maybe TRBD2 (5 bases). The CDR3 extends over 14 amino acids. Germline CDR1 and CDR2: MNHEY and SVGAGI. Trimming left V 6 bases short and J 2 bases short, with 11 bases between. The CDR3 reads CASSPGIAYNEQFF. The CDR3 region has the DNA TGTGCCAGCAGCCCCGGGATAGCCTACAATGAGCAGTTCTTC.

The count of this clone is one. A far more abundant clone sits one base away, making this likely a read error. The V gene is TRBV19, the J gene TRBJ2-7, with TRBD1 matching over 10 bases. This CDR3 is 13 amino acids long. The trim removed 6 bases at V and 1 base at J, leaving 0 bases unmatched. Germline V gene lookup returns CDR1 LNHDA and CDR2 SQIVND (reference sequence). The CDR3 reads CASRGQGSYEQYF. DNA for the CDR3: TGTGCCAGTAGGGGACAGGGGTCCTACGAGCAGTACTTC. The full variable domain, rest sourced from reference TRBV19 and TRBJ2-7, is DGGITQSPKYLFRKEGQNVTLSCEQNLNHDAMYWYRQDPGQGLRLIYYSQIVNDFQKGDIAEGYSVSREKKESFPLTVTSAQKNPTAFYLCASRGQGSYEQYFGPGTRLTVT.

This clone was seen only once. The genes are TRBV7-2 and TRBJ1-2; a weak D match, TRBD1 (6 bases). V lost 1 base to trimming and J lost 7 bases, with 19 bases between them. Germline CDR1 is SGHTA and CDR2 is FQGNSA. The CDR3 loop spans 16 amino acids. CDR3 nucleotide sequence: TGTGCCAGCAGCTTAGAGGTCGGGGGCAGGGTTGGTGGCTACACCTTC. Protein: CASSLEVGGRVGGYTF.

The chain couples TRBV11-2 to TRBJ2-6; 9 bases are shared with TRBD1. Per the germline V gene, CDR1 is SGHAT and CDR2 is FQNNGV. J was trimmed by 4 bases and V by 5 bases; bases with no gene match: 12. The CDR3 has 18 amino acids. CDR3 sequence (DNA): TGTGCCAGCAGCCGACCGGACAGGGGCCAGGGCGGGGCCAACGTCCTGACTTTC. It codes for CASSRPDRGQGGANVLTF.

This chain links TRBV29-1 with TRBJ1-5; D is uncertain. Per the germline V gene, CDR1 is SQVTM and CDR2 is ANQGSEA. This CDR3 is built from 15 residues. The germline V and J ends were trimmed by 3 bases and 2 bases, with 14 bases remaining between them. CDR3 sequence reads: CSVEVGSGGNQPQHF. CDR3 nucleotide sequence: TGCAGCGTTGAGGTTGGGAGTGGGGGCAATCAGCCCCAGCATTTT.

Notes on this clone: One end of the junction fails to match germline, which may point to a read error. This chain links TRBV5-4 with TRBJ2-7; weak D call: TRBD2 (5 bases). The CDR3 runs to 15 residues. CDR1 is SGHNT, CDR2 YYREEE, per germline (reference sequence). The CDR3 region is CASSPVIGISYEQYF. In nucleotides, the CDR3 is TGCGCCAGCAGCCCAGTTATCGGGATTTCCTACGAGCAGTACTTC.

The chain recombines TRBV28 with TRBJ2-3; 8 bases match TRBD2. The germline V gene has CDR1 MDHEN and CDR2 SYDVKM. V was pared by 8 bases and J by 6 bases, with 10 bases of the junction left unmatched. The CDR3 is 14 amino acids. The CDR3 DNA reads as TGTGCCAGCGGAATTAGCGGGACCTCGGATACGCAGTATTTT. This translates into CASGISGTSDTQYF. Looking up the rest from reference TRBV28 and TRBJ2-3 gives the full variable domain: DVKVTQSSRYLVKRTGEKVFLECVQDMDHENMFWYRQDPGLGLRLIYFSYDVKMKEKGDIPEGYSVSREKKERFSLILESASTNQTSMYLCASGISGTSDTQYFGPGTRLTVL.

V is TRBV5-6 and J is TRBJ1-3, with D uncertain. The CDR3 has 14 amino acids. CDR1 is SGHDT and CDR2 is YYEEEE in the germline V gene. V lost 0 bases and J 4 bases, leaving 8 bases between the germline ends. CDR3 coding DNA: TGTGCCAGCAGCTTGGAGGGTCGAGGAAACACCATATATTTT. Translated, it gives CASSLEGRGNTIYF.

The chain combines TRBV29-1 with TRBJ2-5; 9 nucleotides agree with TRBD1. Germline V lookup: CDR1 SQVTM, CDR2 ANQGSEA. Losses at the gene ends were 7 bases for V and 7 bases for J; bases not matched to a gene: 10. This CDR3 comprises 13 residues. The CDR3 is CSAPGQGSSTQYF. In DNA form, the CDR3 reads TGCAGCGCCCCGGGACAGGGTTCTTCGACCCAGTACTTC.